This TCR beta chain was profiled in a study of blood T cell repertoires in COVID-19. Followed over time, Seattle patients had been enrolled while infection was active. This CDR3 spans 19 amino acids. The V and J ends lost 0 bases and 0 bases, in that order; junction bases with no gene match: 6. Germline loops: CDR1 SGHDT, CDR2 YYEEEE. The protocol was immunoSEQ multiplex PCR, while the TCRdb copy is restricted to in-frame clones and leaves out a portion. In the table there are about 82,000 clones, roughly three quarters of which are singletons. This clone was recorded once. Material: peripheral blood. The V call is TRBV5-6, the J call TRBJ2-6, with TRBD1 identical over 10 bases. This receptor was obtained from a man in his sixties with COVID-19, enrolled during active disease. The CDR3 protein is CASSLGGQGGGSGANVLTF. The DNA for the CDR3 is TGTGCCAGCAGCTTGGGTGGACAGGGGGGAGGCTCTGGGGCCAACGTCCTGACTTTC.